Presented here are 2 T cell receptor beta chains from one specimen sequenced in a study of T-cell reconstitution after alpha-beta-depleted transplantation in children. Preparation of the TCRbeta library was carried out with unique molecular identifiers. TCRdb ran MiXCR on the PCR reads and lists one entry per CDR3 protein. This table has 700,000 or so distinct CDR3 sequences, around 14% appearing once. Sample: PBMCs, taken before TCRalphabeta/CD19-depleted stem cell transplant. The receptor set was obtained from a girl aged 2 to 9 with congenital amegakaryocytic thrombocytopenia, due to receive a stem cell transplant.

A remark on this clonotype: A much more abundant neighbour one base away suggests this may be a read error. This likely comes from a read error, as the CDR3 has no conserved phenylalanine or tryptophan at its end. The V gene is TRBV5-1, the J gene TRBJ1-3; 7 bases are a match to TRBD1. Unmatched junction bases numbered 7, after V lost 0 bases and J lost 4 bases. Germline CDR1 reads SGHRS; CDR2 reads YFSETQ. This CDR3 is 16 amino acids long. The chain's CDR3 is CASSLGQGGFGNTIYL. CDR3 DNA sequence: TGCGCCAGCAGCTTGGGACAGGGAGGTTTCGGAAACACCATATATCTT.

CDR3 DNA sequence: TGCAGTGCTAAGCGCAGGTCTGGTCAGCCCCAGCATTTT. Protein: CSAKRRSGQPQHF. The chain couples TRBV20-1 to TRBJ1-5; D remains ambiguous. V lost 4 bases to trimming and J lost 6 bases, with 13 bases between them. The CDR3 contains 13 residues. Germline V gene sequence: CDR1 DFQATT, CDR2 SNEGSKA (reference sequence).